This T cell receptor beta chain was recorded in a study of shared clonotypes between healthy human individuals. Using ten immunoSEQ deep assay plates, investigators sequenced unsorted PBMC DNA. Repertoires were generated with immunoSEQ multiplex PCR, while TCRdb's copy carries only in-frame clones and drops some. The data contain about 480,000 clones, nearly 80% of them singletons. Note on this clone: Antigen unknown.

The J segment lost 4 bases and the V segment lost 6 bases, leaving 5 bases of the junction unmatched. Per the germline V gene, CDR1 is MNHEY and CDR2 is SMNVEV (reference sequence). The CDR3 is 15 amino acids. Each of the donors was a healthy adult who was HIV-negative and had not had a recent acute infection or vaccination. Genomic DNA for unsorted samples, which was extracted with the QIAamp DNA Blood Mini kit, came from 85 million to 90 million PBMCs. Whole-study results and caveats: Clonotype sharing among donors was expected to depend on sequencing depth.

Sequencing was carried out using PBMCs. The source is a woman aged 40-49 years in good health. Some clones in this sample may be carry-over from other donors' samples. The chain employs TRBV27 and TRBJ2-1, with 11 bases matching TRBD1. The CDR3 spells CASSSGQGAYNEQFF. Written as DNA, the CDR3 is TGTGCCAGCAGCTCCGGACAGGGGGCTTACAATGAGCAGTTCTTC.